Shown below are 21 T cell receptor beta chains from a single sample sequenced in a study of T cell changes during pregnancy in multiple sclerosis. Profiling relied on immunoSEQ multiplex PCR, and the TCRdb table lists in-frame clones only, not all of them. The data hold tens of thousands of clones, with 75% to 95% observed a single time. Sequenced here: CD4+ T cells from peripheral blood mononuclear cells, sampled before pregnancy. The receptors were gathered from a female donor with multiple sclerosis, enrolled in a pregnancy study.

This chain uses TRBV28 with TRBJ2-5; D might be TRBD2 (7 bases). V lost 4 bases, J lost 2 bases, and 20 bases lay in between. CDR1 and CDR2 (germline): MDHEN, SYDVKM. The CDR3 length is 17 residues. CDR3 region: CASSSSRWTRGQETQYF. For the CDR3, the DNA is TGTGCCAGCAGTTCTAGTCGTTGGACTAGGGGGCAAGAGACCCAGTACTTC.

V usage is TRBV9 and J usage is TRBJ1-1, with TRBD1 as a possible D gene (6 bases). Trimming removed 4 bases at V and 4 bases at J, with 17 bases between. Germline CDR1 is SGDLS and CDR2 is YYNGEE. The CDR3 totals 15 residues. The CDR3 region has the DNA TGTGCCAGCAGCTCGAGACAGGCTGGTAGCACTGAAGCTTTCTTT. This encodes CASSSRQAGSTEAFF.

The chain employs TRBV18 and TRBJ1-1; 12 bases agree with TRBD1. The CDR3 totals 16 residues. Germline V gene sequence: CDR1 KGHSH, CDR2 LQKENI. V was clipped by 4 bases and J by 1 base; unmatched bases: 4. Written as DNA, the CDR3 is TGTGCCAGCTCACTTCAGGGACAGGGGGCGAACACTGAAGCTTTCTTT. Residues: CASSLQGQGANTEAFF. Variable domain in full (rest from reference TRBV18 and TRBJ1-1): NAGVMQNPRHLVRRRGQEARLRCSPMKGHSHVYWYRQLPEEGLKFMVYLQKENIIDESGMPKERFSAEFPKEGPSILRIQQVVRGDSAAYFCASSLQGQGANTEAFFGQGTRLTVV.

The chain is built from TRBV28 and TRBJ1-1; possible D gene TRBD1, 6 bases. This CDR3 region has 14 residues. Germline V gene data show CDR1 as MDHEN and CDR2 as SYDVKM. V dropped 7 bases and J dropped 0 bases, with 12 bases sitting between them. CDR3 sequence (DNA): TGTGCCAGCAAAATCAGGGGCTTGAACACTGAAGCTTTCTTT. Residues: CASKIRGLNTEAFF.

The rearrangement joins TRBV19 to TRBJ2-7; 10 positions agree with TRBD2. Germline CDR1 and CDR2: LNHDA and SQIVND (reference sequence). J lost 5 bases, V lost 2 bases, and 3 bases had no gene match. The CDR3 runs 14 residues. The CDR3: CASSITGTSDEQYF. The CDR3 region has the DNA TGTGCCAGTAGTATAACTGGGACTAGCGACGAGCAGTACTTC.

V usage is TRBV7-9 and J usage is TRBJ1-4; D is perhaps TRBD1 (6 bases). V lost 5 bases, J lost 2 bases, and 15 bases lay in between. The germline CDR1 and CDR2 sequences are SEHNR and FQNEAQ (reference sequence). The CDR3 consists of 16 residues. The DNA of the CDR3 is TGTGCCAGCAGCCCAAATAACAGGGCCACTAATGAAAAACTGTTTTTT. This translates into CASSPNNRATNEKLFF.

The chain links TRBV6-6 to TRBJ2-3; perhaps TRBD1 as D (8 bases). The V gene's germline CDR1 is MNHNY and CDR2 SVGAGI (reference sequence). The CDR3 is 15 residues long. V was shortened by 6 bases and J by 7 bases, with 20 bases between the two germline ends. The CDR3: CASSSGQGGGHTQYF. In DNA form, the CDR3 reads TGTGCCAGCAGCTCCGGACAGGGAGGGGGTCATACGCAGTATTTT.

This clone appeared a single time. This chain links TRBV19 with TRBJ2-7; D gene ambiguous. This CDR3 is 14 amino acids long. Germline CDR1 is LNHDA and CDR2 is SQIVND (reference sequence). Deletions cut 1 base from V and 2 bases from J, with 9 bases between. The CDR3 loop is CASSIARKPYEQYF. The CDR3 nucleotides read TGTGCCAGTAGTATAGCCAGGAAACCCTACGAGCAGTACTTC.

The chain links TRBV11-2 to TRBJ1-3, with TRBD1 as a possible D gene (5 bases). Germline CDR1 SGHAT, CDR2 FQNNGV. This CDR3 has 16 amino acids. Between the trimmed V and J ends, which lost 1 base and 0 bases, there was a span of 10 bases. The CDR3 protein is CASSLAGGGSGNTIYF. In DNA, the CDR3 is TGTGCCAGCAGCTTAGCGGGGGGAGGCTCTGGAAACACCATATATTTT.

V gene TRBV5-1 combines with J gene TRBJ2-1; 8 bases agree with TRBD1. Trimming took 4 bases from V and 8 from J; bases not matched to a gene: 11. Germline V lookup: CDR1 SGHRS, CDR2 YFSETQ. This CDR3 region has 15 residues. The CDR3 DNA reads TGCGCCAGCAGCCCAGGGACAGGTTTGGTCGATGAGCAGTTCTTC. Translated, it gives CASSPGTGLVDEQFF.

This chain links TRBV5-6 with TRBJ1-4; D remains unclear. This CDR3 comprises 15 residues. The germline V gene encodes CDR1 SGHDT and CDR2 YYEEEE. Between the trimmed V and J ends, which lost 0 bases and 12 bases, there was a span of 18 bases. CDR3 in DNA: TGTGCCAGCAGCTTGGCGGGAAGGGCCAGTCGGGAACTGTTTTTT. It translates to CASSLAGRASRELFF. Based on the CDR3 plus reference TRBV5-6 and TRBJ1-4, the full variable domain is DAGVTQSPTHLIKTRGQQVTLRCSPKSGHDTVSWYQQALGQGPQFIFQYYEEEERQRGNFPDRFSGHQFPNYSSELNVNALLLGDSALYLCASSLAGRASRELFFGSGTQLSVL.

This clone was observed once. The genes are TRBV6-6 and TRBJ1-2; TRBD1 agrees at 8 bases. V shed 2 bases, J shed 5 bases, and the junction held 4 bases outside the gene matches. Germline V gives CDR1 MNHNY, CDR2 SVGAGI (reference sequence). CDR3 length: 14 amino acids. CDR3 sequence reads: CASSYGQGEYGYTF. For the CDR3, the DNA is TGTGCCAGCAGTTACGGACAGGGAGAATATGGCTACACCTTC.

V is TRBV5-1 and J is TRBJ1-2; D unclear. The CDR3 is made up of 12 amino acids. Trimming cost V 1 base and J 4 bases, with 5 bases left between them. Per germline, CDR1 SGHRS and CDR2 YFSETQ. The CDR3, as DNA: TGCGCCAGCAGCTTGACTAGCTATGGCTACACCTTC. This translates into CASSLTSYGYTF. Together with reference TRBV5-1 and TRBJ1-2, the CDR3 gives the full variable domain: KAGVTQTPRYLIKTRGQQVTLSCSPISGHRSVSWYQQTPGQGLQFLFEYFSETQRNKGNFPGRFSGRQFSNSRSEMNVSTLELGDSALYLCASSLTSYGYTFGSGTRLTVV.

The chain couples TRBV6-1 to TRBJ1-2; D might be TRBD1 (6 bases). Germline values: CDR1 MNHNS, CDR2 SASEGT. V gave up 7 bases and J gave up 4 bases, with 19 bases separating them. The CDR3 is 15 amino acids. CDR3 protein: CASTEGGGRTYGYTF. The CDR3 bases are TGTGCCAGCACCGAAGGTGGGGGCAGGACCTATGGCTACACCTTC.

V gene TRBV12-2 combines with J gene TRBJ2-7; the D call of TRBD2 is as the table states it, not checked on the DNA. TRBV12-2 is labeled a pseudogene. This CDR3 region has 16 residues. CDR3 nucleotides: TGTGCAAGTCGCTCCCGTGGCGGGAGGCCCTCCTACGAGCAGTACTTC. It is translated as CASRSRGGRPSYEQYF.

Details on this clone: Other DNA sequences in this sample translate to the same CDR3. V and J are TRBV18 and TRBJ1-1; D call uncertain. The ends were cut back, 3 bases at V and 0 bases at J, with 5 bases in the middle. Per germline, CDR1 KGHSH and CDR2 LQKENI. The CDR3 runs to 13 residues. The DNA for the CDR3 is TGTGCCAGCTCACCTGGGCTGAACACTGAAGCTTTCTTT. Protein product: CASSPGLNTEAFF.

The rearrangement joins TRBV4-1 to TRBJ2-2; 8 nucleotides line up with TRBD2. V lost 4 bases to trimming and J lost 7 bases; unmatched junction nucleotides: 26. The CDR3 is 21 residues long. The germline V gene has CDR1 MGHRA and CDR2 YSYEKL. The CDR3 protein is CASSPLGRTVGAGGFGGELFF. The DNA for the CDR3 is TGCGCCAGCAGCCCCCTGGGCCGCACCGTGGGGGCGGGGGGATTCGGCGGGGAGCTGTTTTTT.

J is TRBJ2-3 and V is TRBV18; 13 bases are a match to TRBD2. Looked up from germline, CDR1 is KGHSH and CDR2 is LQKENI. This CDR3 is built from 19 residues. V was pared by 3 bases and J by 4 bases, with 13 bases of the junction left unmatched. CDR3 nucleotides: TGTGCCAGCTCACCGATCACCGCCCCCGGACTAGCGGGAGCAGATACGCAGTATTTT. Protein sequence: CASSPITAPGLAGADTQYF.

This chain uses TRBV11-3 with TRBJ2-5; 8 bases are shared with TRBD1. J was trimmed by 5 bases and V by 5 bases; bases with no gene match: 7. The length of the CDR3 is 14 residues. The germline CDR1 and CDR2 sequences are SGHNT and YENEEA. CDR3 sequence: CASSPDRGLETQYF. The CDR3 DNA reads TGTGCCAGCAGCCCAGACAGGGGCCTGGAGACCCAGTACTTC.

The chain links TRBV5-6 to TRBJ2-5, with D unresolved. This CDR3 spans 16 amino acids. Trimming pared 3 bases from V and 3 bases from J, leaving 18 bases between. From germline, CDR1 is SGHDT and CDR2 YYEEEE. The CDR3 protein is CASSWRGSVLKETQYF. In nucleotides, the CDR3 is TGTGCCAGCAGCTGGAGAGGAAGCGTACTAAAAGAGACCCAGTACTTC.

CDR3 in DNA: TGTGCCAGCAGTCCGTACATGAACACTGAAGCTTTCTTT. This codes for CASSPYMNTEAFF. The chain has TRBV27 and TRBJ1-1, with no clear D. This CDR3 has 13 residues. Trimming pared 5 bases from V and 0 bases from J, leaving 7 bases between. Germline V gene data show CDR1 as MNHEY and CDR2 as SMNVEV (reference sequence).